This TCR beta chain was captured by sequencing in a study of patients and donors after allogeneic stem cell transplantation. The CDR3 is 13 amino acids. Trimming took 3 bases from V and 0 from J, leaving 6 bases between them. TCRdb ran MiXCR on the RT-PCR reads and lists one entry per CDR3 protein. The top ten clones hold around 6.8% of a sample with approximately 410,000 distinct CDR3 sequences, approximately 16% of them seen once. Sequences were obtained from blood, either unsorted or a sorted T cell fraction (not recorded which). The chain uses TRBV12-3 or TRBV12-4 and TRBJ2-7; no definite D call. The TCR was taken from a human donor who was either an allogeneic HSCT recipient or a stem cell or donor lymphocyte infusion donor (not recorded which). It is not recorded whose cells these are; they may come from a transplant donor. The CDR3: CASSLQFSYEQYF. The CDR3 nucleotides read TGTGCCAGCAGTTTGCAGTTCTCCTACGAGCAGTACTTC.